Presented here are 28 T cell receptor beta chains from one specimen sequenced in a study of blood T cell repertoires in COVID-19. Profiling relied on immunoSEQ multiplex PCR, and the TCRdb table lists in-frame clones only, not all of them. Of under 45,000 clones in the sample, approximately 86% were seen once. Sequenced sample: peripheral blood. The receptors originated from a man between 40 and 49 years old with active COVID-19.

The genes are TRBV6-2 or TRBV6-3 and TRBJ1-5; a possible D gene is TRBD1 (6 bases). The CDR3 runs 16 residues. Trimming left V 6 bases short and J 5 bases short, with 20 bases between. Looked up from germline, CDR1 is MNHEY and CDR2 is SVGEGT. The CDR3 sequence is CASSLQGGGRDQPQHF. As DNA, the CDR3 is TGTGCCAGCAGCCTACAAGGGGGTGGGAGAGATCAGCCCCAGCATTTT.

This clone was observed once. The chain uses TRBV27 and TRBJ2-7; 9 positions match TRBD1. V shed 4 bases, J shed 6 bases, and the junction held 10 bases outside the gene matches. This CDR3 region has 15 residues. Per germline, CDR1 MNHEY and CDR2 SMNVEV (reference sequence). The CDR3 DNA reads TGTGCCAGCAGTTCCACCGGGACAGGGTTTCCCGAGCAGTACTTC. It yields the protein CASSSTGTGFPEQYF.

This sequence joins TRBV3-1 (or the pseudogene TRBV3-2) and TRBJ2-2; D possibly corresponds to TRBD2 (5 bases). Trimming took off 4 bases at V and 3 bases at J, with 15 bases between the two ends. The CDR3 loop spans 16 amino acids. Germline loops: CDR1 LGHDT, CDR2 YNNKEL (reference sequence). The CDR3 coding sequence is TGTGCCAGCAGCCTTTGGGTAGCGCGTTACACCGGGGAGCTGTTTTTT. Protein product: CASSLWVARYTGELFF.

CDR3 DNA sequence: TGTGCCACCAGTGACCCCTCTGGGCGGGAGGCAGATACGCAGTATTTT. This gives the protein CATSDPSGREADTQYF. The genes are TRBV24-1 and TRBJ2-3; the match to TRBD2 covers 8 bases. Per germline, CDR1 KGHDR and CDR2 SFDVKD. Losses at the gene ends were 4 bases for V and 4 bases for J; bases not matched to a gene: 9. The CDR3 is made up of 16 amino acids.

This clone was observed once. The gene calls are TRBV11-2 and TRBJ2-2, with 12 bases aligning to TRBD1. Germline loops: CDR1 SGHAT, CDR2 FQNNGV. The ends lost 4 bases at V and 7 bases at J; junction bases unmatched: 4. The CDR3 sequence is 15 residues long. In DNA, the CDR3 is TGTGCCAGCAGCTACGGGACAGGGGGCTTCGGGGAGCTGTTTTTT. Amino acid sequence: CASSYGTGGFGELFF. The variable domain in full, completed from reference TRBV11-2 and TRBJ2-2, reads EAGVAQSPRYKIIEKRQSVAFWCNPISGHATLYWYQQILGQGPKLLIQFQNNGVVDDSQLPKDRFSAERLKGVDSTLKIQPAKLEDSAVYLCASSYGTGGFGELFFGEGSRLTVL.

This clone occurred once. The chain employs TRBV30 and TRBJ2-3, with D tentatively TRBD2 (5 bases). Per germline, CDR1 GTSNPN and CDR2 SVGIG (reference sequence). V gave up 0 bases and J gave up 3 bases, with 13 bases separating them. This CDR3 comprises 15 residues. This CDR3 reads CAWSVRSSMTDTQYF. As DNA, the CDR3 is TGTGCCTGGAGTGTACGTTCTAGCATGACAGATACGCAGTATTTT.

This clone was detected once. The CDR3 DNA is TGCGCCAGCAGCTTGGGGCAGGGGAATGAAGCTTTCTTT. Protein product: CASSLGQGNEAFF. The chain carries TRBV5-1 and TRBJ1-1; the D gene is possibly TRBD1 (6 bases). CDR3 size: 13 residues. Trimming pared 0 bases from V and 7 bases from J, leaving 10 bases between. Germline values: CDR1 SGHRS, CDR2 YFSETQ.

The chain uses TRBV30 and TRBJ2-1; D might be TRBD2 (5 bases). The length of the CDR3 is 14 residues. V was clipped by 0 bases and J by 3 bases, with 9 bases between them. Germline V lookup: CDR1 GTSNPN, CDR2 SVGIG (reference sequence). The CDR3 DNA is TGTGCCTGGAGTGTACGGGGAGACTACAATGAGCAGTTCTTC. As protein: CAWSVRGDYNEQFF.

This rearrangement joins TRBV7-9 to TRBJ2-1, with D possibly matching TRBD2 (6 bases). Trimming left V 5 bases short and J 6 bases short, with 23 bases between. The CDR3 consists of 17 residues. CDR1 SEHNR and CDR2 FQNEAQ come from the germline V gene (reference sequence). The CDR3 DNA sequence: TGTGCCAGCAGCCCAGGGACTGGCGAGCCTTGGGGCAATGAGCAGTTCTTC. Translated, it gives CASSPGTGEPWGNEQFF.

The genes are TRBV5-1 and TRBJ2-2, with D hard to call. Germline V gene lookup returns CDR1 SGHRS and CDR2 YFSETQ. This CDR3 is 15 amino acids long. Trimming pared 5 bases from V and 1 base from J, leaving 12 bases between. DNA of the CDR3: TGCGCCAGCAGGAGAGAGGCTCGGAACACCGGGGAGCTGTTTTTT. It encodes CASRREARNTGELFF.

The V call is TRBV7-8, the J call TRBJ1-2, with D perhaps TRBD1 (5 bases). Germline loops: CDR1 SGHVS, CDR2 FQNEAQ. This CDR3 is 16 amino acids long. Trimming shortened V by 5 bases and J by 0 bases, and 16 bases separated the two germline ends. Here the CDR3 reads CASSPDRFSPNYGYTF. The DNA for the CDR3 is TGTGCCAGCAGCCCCGACAGATTTTCTCCTAACTATGGCTACACCTTC.

The chain combines TRBV7-9 with TRBJ1-2; no definite D call. V lost 2 bases and J 3 bases, leaving 19 bases between the germline ends. The CDR3 covers 17 residues. CDR1 is SEHNR, CDR2 FQNEAQ, per germline (reference sequence). The CDR3 reads CASSLFSGPGPHYGYTF. The CDR3 DNA sequence: TGTGCCAGCAGCTTATTCAGCGGCCCCGGGCCTCACTATGGCTACACCTTC.

The chain combines TRBV7-3 with TRBJ2-2, with TRBD1 identical over 7 bases. Germline trimming cut 0 bases from V and 6 bases from J; bases unmatched to any gene: 7. The CDR3 totals 16 residues. CDR1 and CDR2 (germline): SGHTA, FQGTGA. The CDR3 DNA reads TGTGCCAGCAGCTTAACGACAGGGTCGATCGCCGGGGAGCTGTTTTTT. Translating it yields CASSLTTGSIAGELFF.

This sequence joins TRBV3-1 (or the pseudogene TRBV3-2) and TRBJ2-1; D is unresolved. CDR3 length: 16 amino acids. The V gene's germline CDR1 is LGHDT and CDR2 YNNKEL (reference sequence). Trimming stripped 5 bases from V and 0 bases from J, with 14 bases between. The CDR3 region has the DNA TGTGCCAGCAGCGGTATGGGCTCCCGCTCCTACAATGAGCAGTTCTTC. The encoded protein is CASSGMGSRSYNEQFF.

This clone appeared a single time. The chain recombines TRBV29-1 with TRBJ2-2; no clear D gene. This CDR3 is 11 amino acids long. With 3 bases removed from V and 6 bases from J, the gap between germline ends came to 5 bases. Looked up from germline, CDR1 is SQVTM and CDR2 is ANQGSEA. This CDR3 is CSVDSSGELFF. The CDR3 DNA follows: TGCAGCGTTGACAGTTCCGGGGAGCTGTTTTTT.

This clone was counted once. The V call is TRBV28, the J call TRBJ1-5; D perhaps matches TRBD1 (5 bases). This CDR3 is 14 amino acids long. V was shortened by 5 bases and J by 3 bases, with 11 bases between the two germline ends. Germline CDR1 and CDR2: MDHEN and SYDVKM. Written as DNA, the CDR3 is TGTGCCAGCAGTCAGCAGGGCCTCAATCAGCCCCAGCATTTT. This codes for CASSQQGLNQPQHF.

The chain recombines TRBV29-1 with TRBJ2-3, with a tentative D call TRBD1 (5 bases). Germline lookup yields CDR1 SQVTM and CDR2 ANQGSEA. V lost 5 bases to trimming and J lost 2 bases, with 14 bases between them. The CDR3 has 14 residues. The CDR3 protein is CSVSTQAVTDTQYF. CDR3 nucleotide sequence: TGCAGCGTTTCGACACAGGCCGTCACAGATACGCAGTATTTT.

The chain carries TRBV6-5 and TRBJ1-2; possibly TRBD1 for D (5 bases). CDR1 and CDR2 (germline): MNHEY, SVGAGI. Trimming took 6 bases from V and 8 from J, leaving 22 bases between them. This CDR3 comprises 15 residues. The CDR3 coding sequence is TGTGCCAGCAGCCGACGGAGGGGCCTAAGGGAGGGCTACACCTTC. Amino acids: CASSRRRGLREGYTF.

The chain links TRBV3-1 (or the pseudogene TRBV3-2) to TRBJ1-4; TRBD1 aligns across 9 bases. The CDR3 loop spans 13 amino acids. Germline CDR1 and CDR2: LGHDT and YNNKEL (reference sequence). Germline trimming cut 6 bases from V and 13 bases from J; bases unmatched to any gene: 9. The DNA for the CDR3 is TGTGCCAGCAGGCCGACAGGGGGAAAGGGACTGTTTTTT. This encodes CASRPTGGKGLFF.

This clone has a handful of counts. The gene calls are TRBV7-9 and TRBJ2-7, with a weak D call TRBD2 (6 bases). Germline CDR1 reads SEHNR; CDR2 reads FQNEAQ (reference sequence). This CDR3 is 13 amino acids long. Deletions cut 4 bases from V and 6 bases from J, with 13 bases between. The CDR3, as DNA: TGTGCCAGCAGCTCTTCCGGGGGACCCGAGCAGTACTTC. It translates to CASSSSGGPEQYF.

V usage is TRBV5-1 and J usage is TRBJ2-2, with TRBD2 matching over 9 bases. The CDR3 totals 15 residues. The germline V gene encodes CDR1 SGHRS and CDR2 YFSETQ. V shed 7 bases and J 6 bases; nucleotides not matched to a gene: 10. The CDR3: CASRGVAGDPGELFF. The CDR3, as DNA: TGCGCCAGCCGGGGGGTAGCGGGAGATCCCGGGGAGCTGTTTTTT.

The CDR3 region is CASSPWAGLNTEAFF. For the CDR3, the DNA is TGTGCCAGCAGCCCCTGGGCCGGTTTGAACACTGAAGCTTTCTTT. This chain joins TRBV5-6 and TRBJ1-1; D call uncertain. The CDR3 has 15 residues. V lost 4 bases and J 0 bases, leaving 13 bases between the germline ends. Germline V lookup: CDR1 SGHDT, CDR2 YYEEEE.

The V call is TRBV24-1, the J call TRBJ2-3; D gene unclear. CDR3 length: 13 amino acids. The ends were cut back, 3 bases at V and 6 bases at J, with 9 bases in the middle. CDR1 and CDR2 (germline): KGHDR, SFDVKD. The CDR3 region is CATSDRLRDTQYF. CDR3 sequence (DNA): TGTGCCACCAGTGATCGTCTCCGGGATACGCAGTATTTT.

This chain uses TRBV3-1 (or the pseudogene TRBV3-2) with TRBJ1-1, with D perhaps matching TRBD1 (5 bases). Trimming removed 1 base at V and 7 bases at J, with 13 bases between. Germline V CDR1 and CDR2: LGHDT, YNNKEL (reference sequence). This CDR3 is 14 amino acids long. The DNA of the CDR3 is TGTGCCAGCAGCCAAGGACCGGGGGGGAGTGAAGCTTTCTTT. This sequence encodes CASSQGPGGSEAFF.

The rearrangement links TRBV9 to TRBJ2-1, with no clear D. Per the germline V gene, CDR1 is SGDLS and CDR2 is YYNGEE. This CDR3 is built from 15 residues. Trimming removed 0 bases at V and 4 bases at J, with 11 bases between. CDR3 residues: CASSVERWRYNEQFF. In DNA, the CDR3 is TGTGCCAGCAGCGTAGAACGTTGGAGATACAATGAGCAGTTCTTC.

This clone was observed once. The J gene is TRBJ1-4, the V gene TRBV28; D not certain. Germline CDR1 is MDHEN and CDR2 is SYDVKM. The V end was cut by 6 bases, the J end by 8 bases, with 7 bases between. The CDR3 spans 11 residues. The CDR3 DNA sequence: TGTGCCAGCAGACACGAAGAAAAACTGTTTTTT. Its translation is CASRHEEKLFF.

In this sample, this clone turned up once. V is TRBV15 and J is TRBJ2-5; D possibly corresponds to TRBD2 (6 bases). Deletions cut 4 bases from V and 0 bases from J, with 12 bases between. CDR1 and CDR2 (germline): LNHNV, YYDKDF (reference sequence). The CDR3 is made up of 15 amino acids. In DNA form, the CDR3 reads TGTGCCACCAGCAAGGGACTCGAGTACCAAGAGACCCAGTACTTC. It is translated as CATSKGLEYQETQYF.

The V and J genes are TRBV19 and TRBJ1-5; no reliable D call. CDR1 is LNHDA and CDR2 is SQIVND in the germline V gene (reference sequence). With 7 bases removed from V and 2 bases from J, the gap between germline ends came to 12 bases. This CDR3 spans 14 amino acids. The CDR3 region is CASTLGLGNQPQHF. Written as DNA, the CDR3 is TGTGCCAGTACCCTAGGCCTCGGCAATCAGCCCCAGCATTTT.